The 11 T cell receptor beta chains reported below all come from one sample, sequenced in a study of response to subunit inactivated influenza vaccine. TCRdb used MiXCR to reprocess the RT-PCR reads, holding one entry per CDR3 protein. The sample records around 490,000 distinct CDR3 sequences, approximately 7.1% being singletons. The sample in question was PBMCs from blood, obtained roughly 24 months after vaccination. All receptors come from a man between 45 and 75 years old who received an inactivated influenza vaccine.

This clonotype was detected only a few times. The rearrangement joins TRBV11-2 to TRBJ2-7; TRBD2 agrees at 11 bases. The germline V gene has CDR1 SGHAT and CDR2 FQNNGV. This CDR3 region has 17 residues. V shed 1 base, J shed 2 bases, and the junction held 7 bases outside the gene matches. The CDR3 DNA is TGTGCCAGCAGCTTAGTAGCGGGAGGGCGAGGGACCTACGAGCAGTACTTC. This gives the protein CASSLVAGGRGTYEQYF.

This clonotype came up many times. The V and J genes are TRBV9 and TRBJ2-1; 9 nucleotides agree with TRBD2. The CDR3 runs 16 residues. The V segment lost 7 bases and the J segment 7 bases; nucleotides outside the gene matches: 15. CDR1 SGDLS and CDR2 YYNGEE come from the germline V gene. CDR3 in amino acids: CASSYGAGGPWNEQFF. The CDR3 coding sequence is TGTGCCAGCTCATACGGGGCGGGGGGGCCCTGGAATGAGCAGTTCTTC.

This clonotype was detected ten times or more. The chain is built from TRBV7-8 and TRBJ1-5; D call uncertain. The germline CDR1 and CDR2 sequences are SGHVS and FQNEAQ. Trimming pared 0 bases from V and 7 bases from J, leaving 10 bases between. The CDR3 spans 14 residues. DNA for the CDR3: TGTGCCAGCAGCTTAGCTGGGCTTAGGCAGCCCCAGCATTTT. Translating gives CASSLAGLRQPQHF.

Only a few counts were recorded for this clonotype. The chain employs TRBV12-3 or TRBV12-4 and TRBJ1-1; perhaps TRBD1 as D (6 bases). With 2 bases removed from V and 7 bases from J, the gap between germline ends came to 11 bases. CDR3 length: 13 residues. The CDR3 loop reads CASSLIGQSEAFF. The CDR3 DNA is TGTGCCAGCAGTTTAATCGGACAGAGTGAAGCTTTCTTT.

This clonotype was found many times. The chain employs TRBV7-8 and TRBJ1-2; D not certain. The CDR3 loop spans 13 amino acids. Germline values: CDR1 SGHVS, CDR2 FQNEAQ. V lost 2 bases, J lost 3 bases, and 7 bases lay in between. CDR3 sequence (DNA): TGTGCCAGCAGCTTAACCAAGTACTATGGCTACACCTTC. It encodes CASSLTKYYGYTF.

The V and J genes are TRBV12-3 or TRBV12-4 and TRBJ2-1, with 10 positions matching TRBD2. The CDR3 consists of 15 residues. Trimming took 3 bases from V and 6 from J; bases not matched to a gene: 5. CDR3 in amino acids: CASSFRLAGVNEQFF. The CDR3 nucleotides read TGTGCCAGCAGTTTTCGGCTAGCGGGGGTCAATGAGCAGTTCTTC.

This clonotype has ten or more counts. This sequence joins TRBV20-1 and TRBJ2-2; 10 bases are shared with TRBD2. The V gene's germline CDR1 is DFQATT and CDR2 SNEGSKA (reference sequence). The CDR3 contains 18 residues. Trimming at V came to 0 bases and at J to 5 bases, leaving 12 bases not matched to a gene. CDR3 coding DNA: TGCAGTGCTAGAGATTCCGGTGTAGCGGGAGGCTGGACCGGGGAGCTGTTTTTT. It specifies CSARDSGVAGGWTGELFF.

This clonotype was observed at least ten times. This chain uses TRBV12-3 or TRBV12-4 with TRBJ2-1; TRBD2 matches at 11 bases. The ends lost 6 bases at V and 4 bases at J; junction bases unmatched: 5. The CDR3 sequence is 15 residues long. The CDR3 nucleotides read TGTGCCAGCAGCGCCGGGACTAGCGGATACAATGAGCAGTTCTTC. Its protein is CASSAGTSGYNEQFF.

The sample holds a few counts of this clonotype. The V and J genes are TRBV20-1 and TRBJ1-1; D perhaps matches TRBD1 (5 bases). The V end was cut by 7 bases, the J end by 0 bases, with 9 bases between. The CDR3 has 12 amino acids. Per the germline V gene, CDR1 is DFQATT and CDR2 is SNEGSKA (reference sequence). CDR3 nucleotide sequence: TGCAGTGGGGCAGGGATGAACACTGAAGCTTTCTTT. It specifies CSGAGMNTEAFF.

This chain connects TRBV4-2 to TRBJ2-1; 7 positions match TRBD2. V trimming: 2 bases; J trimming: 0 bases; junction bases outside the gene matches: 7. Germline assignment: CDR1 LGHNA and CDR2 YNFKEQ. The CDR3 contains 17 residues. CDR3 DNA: TGTGCCAGCAGCCAAACCGGGACTACGAGCTCCTACAATGAGCAGTTCTTC. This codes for CASSQTGTTSSYNEQFF.

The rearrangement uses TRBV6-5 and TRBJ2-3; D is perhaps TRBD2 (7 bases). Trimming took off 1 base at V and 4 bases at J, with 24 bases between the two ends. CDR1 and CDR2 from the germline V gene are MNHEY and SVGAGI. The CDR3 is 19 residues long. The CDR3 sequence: CASSYLGGRAADWADTQYF. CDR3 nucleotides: TGTGCCAGCAGTTACTTGGGGGGGCGAGCGGCGGACTGGGCAGATACGCAGTATTTT.